One and the same sample provided the 11 T cell receptor beta chains below, sequenced in a study of T cells in Graves' hyperthyroidism and ophthalmopathy. There were TCR beta CDR3 regions amplified from RNA transcripts. A first-round RT-PCR of the TCR CDR3 used the HTBI primer set. Via MiXCR, TCRdb re-called the multiplex PCR reads, giving one row per CDR3 protein. The table includes about 560,000 distinct CDR3 sequences, approximately 14% detected once. Sequencing used blood. All receptors come from a woman aged 30 to 39 with Graves' hyperthyroidism.

This clonotype was seen ten or more times. The V and J genes are TRBV20-1 and TRBJ1-2; 7 positions agree with TRBD1. This CDR3 is 15 amino acids long. Per the germline V gene, CDR1 is DFQATT and CDR2 is SNEGSKA (reference sequence). Unmatched junction bases numbered 9, after V lost 4 bases and J lost 1 base. CDR3 DNA: TGCAGTGCTAAGAACGCTGGACAGGTTAACTATGGCTACACCTTC. Translated: CSAKNAGQVNYGYTF.

This clonotype has just a few counts. The chain employs TRBV7-3 and TRBJ2-1, with 8 bases that match TRBD2. The CDR3 spans 19 residues. J was trimmed by 3 bases and V by 1 base; bases with no gene match: 14. CDR1 is SGHTA and CDR2 is FQGTGA in the germline V gene. In nucleotides, the CDR3 is TGTGCCAGCAGCTTAAACCCCGTTGGGAGCGGGAGAGTCTACAATGAGCAGTTCTTC. This gives the protein CASSLNPVGSGRVYNEQFF.

The V and J genes are TRBV29-1 and TRBJ2-2; D is unresolved. The CDR3 runs 13 residues. Germline V CDR1 and CDR2: SQVTM, ANQGSEA. The germline V and J ends were trimmed by 7 bases and 1 base, with 10 bases remaining between them. The chain's CDR3 is CSGGDGNTGELFF. CDR3 nucleotides: TGCAGCGGTGGAGACGGGAACACCGGGGAGCTGTTTTTT.

Ten or more counts support this clonotype. The chain combines TRBV3-1 with TRBJ1-2, with D unclear. Germline CDR1 LGHDT, CDR2 YNNKEL (reference sequence). Deletions cut 1 base from V and 4 bases from J, with 13 bases between. The CDR3 is made up of 15 amino acids. CDR3 in amino acids: CASSQVSPPLYGYTF. Written as DNA, the CDR3 is TGTGCCAGCAGCCAAGTTTCCCCGCCGCTCTATGGCTACACCTTC.

The sample holds many counts of this clonotype. The chain links TRBV20-1 to TRBJ2-3; the match to TRBD1 covers 11 bases. The ends lost 6 bases at V and 3 bases at J; junction bases unmatched: 5. The germline V gene encodes CDR1 DFQATT and CDR2 SNEGSKA (reference sequence). The CDR3 runs 14 residues. In nucleotides, the CDR3 is TGCAGTGCAACCGGGGACAGGGGGACAGATACGCAGTATTTT. This codes for CSATGDRGTDTQYF.

In this sample, this clonotype turned up many times. The J gene is TRBJ2-7, the V gene TRBV18; perhaps TRBD1 as D (5 bases). Trimming shortened V by 1 base and J by 1 base, and 14 bases separated the two germline ends. The CDR3 length is 16 residues. Germline V CDR1 and CDR2: KGHSH, LQKENI. CDR3 protein: CASSPQGSTWSYEQYF. The CDR3 DNA is TGTGCCAGCTCACCACAGGGGTCTACCTGGTCCTACGAGCAGTACTTC. The complete variable domain, with remaining parts taken from reference TRBV18 and TRBJ2-7, reads NAGVMQNPRHLVRRRGQEARLRCSPMKGHSHVYWYRQLPEEGLKFMVYLQKENIIDESGMPKERFSAEFPKEGPSILRIQQVVRGDSAAYFCASSPQGSTWSYEQYFGPGTRLTVT.

The sample holds many counts of this clonotype. The V call is TRBV20-1, the J call TRBJ1-1; D ambiguous. Looked up from germline, CDR1 is DFQATT and CDR2 is SNEGSKA (reference sequence). V lost 3 bases and J lost 4, with 9 bases in between. The CDR3 is 12 residues long. CDR3 sequence: CSASPGGTEAFF. CDR3 DNA: TGCAGTGCTAGCCCGGGAGGCACTGAAGCTTTCTTT.

This clonotype was found a few times. The gene calls are TRBV6-5 and TRBJ2-1; D is perhaps TRBD1 (6 bases). The V and J ends lost 0 bases and 6 bases respectively, with 15 bases between them. Per the germline V gene, CDR1 is MNHEY and CDR2 is SVGAGI. CDR3 length: 16 amino acids. In DNA form, the CDR3 reads TGTGCCAGCAGTTACTCACGACAGGCGTCGCTCAATGAGCAGTTCTTC. It encodes CASSYSRQASLNEQFF.

V usage is TRBV5-1 and J usage is TRBJ2-1, with TRBD1 identical over 11 bases. With V trimmed by 0 bases and J by 8 bases, 4 bases remained unmatched. Germline loops: CDR1 SGHRS, CDR2 YFSETQ. The CDR3 contains 15 residues. The CDR3 DNA reads as TGCGCCAGCAGCTTGGCTGGACAGGGGGCTCATGAGCAGTTCTTC. The encoded protein is CASSLAGQGAHEQFF.

The chain links TRBV24-1 to TRBJ2-7; D unclear. V shed 6 bases and J shed 0 bases, with 8 bases lying between them. CDR1 is KGHDR and CDR2 is SFDVKD in the germline V gene. The CDR3 loop spans 13 amino acids. In nucleotides, the CDR3 is TGTGCCACCAGTCAGTCCGGCTCCTACGAGCAGTACTTC. This translates into CATSQSGSYEQYF.

This clonotype was observed at least ten times. This sequence joins TRBV28 and TRBJ2-5; 10 nucleotides align to TRBD2. CDR3 length: 18 amino acids. The germline gives CDR1 MDHEN, CDR2 SYDVKM. With V trimmed by 4 bases and J by 4 bases, 15 bases remained unmatched. The CDR3 is CASSYLFSLAGVTETQYF. In nucleotides, the CDR3 is TGTGCCAGCAGTTACCTGTTCTCGCTAGCGGGAGTAACAGAGACCCAGTACTTC.